This T cell receptor (beta chain) was recovered during a study of cytomegalovirus exposure and HLA in healthy donors. For the study at large: Ancestry clustering placed roughly 86% of approximately 370 genotyped donors in the Caucasian-associated cluster.

Study results and limitations: In a later analysis, DRB1 alleles had the most associated TCRs; HLA-C alleles the fewest. Most of the CMV-associated TCR beta chains (in a later analysis) appeared to be HLA-restricted.

With regard to this clone: Its matching antigen is unknown.

The CDR3 is 14 amino acids. Germline V lookup: CDR1 SNHLY, CDR2 FYNNEI. V lost 8 bases and J lost 8, with 18 bases in between. PCR employed 60 Vbeta and 13 Jbeta primers. Assay: immunoSEQ multiplex PCR; the TCRdb copy retains only in-frame clones and omits some. This sample has fewer than 200,000 clones, with roughly four fifths found just once. This TCR was recovered from a man between 45 and 60 years old in good health and CMV-seronegative. The sample taken for sequencing was PBMCs. The V call is TRBV2, the J call TRBJ2-2; TRBD2 might be the D (7 bases). In nucleotides, the CDR3 is TGTGCCAGCGCATACAGGGAGGGTTCGGGGGAGCTGTTTTTT. Residues: CASAYREGSGELFF.